The TCR beta chain under discussion was sequenced for a study of T cell responses to AZD1222 COVID-19 vaccine. Study-wide findings and caveats: In a largely white British group with more females than males, clonal diversity was possibly underestimated.

Assay: immunoSEQ multiplex PCR; the TCRdb copy retains only in-frame clones and omits some. The sample gives 150,000 or so clones, roughly 88% of which show up once; less than 6.5% is in the top ten. This clone was picked up one time. Its antigen remains unknown. CDR1 is LGHDT, CDR2 YNNKEL, per germline (reference sequence). J lost 7 bases, V lost 4 bases, and 7 bases had no gene match. The CDR3 extends over 16 amino acids. This chain links TRBV3-1 (or the pseudogene TRBV3-2) with TRBJ2-1, with TRBD2 matching 13 bases. The input for sequencing was peripheral blood, taken 28 days after the second AZD1222 dose. The TCR comes from an adult who received the AZD1222 COVID-19 vaccine. DNA for the CDR3: TGTGCCAGCAGCCCGCGGACTAGCGGGAGTTCAAATGAGCAGTTCTTC. Protein sequence: CASSPRTSGSSNEQFF.